This T cell receptor beta chain was sequenced in a study of blood T cells in healthy people across ages. Overall study results and limits: Getting older went along with TCR beta diversity per million T cells dropping roughly linearly. Donor CMV status was unknown, possibly confounding expanded clonotype changes.

V lost 4 bases, J lost 3 bases, and 5 bases stayed unmatched. The CDR3 loop spans 15 amino acids. CDR1 KGHDR and CDR2 SFDVKD come from the germline V gene. No fewer than 7 million PBMCs went into each sample. A second PCR of 7 to 11 cycles used a sample-barcoded 5' primer and a J-beta primer mix. Every sample gave at least 3 million paired-end reads containing CDR3. A single record per CDR3 protein comes from TCRdb applying MiXCR to the 5' RACE reads. Among roughly 570,000 distinct CDR3 sequences listed, roughly a quarter were seen once. Only a few counts were recorded for this clonotype. Its matching antigen is unknown.

The chain combines TRBV24-1 with TRBJ1-1, with 9 bases aligning to TRBD1. The receptor comes from a woman in her seventies in good health. The sequenced sample was blood. The CDR3 is CATSDPGQGDTEAFF. The CDR3 nucleotides are TGTGCCACCAGTGACCCGGGACAGGGAGACACTGAAGCTTTCTTT.